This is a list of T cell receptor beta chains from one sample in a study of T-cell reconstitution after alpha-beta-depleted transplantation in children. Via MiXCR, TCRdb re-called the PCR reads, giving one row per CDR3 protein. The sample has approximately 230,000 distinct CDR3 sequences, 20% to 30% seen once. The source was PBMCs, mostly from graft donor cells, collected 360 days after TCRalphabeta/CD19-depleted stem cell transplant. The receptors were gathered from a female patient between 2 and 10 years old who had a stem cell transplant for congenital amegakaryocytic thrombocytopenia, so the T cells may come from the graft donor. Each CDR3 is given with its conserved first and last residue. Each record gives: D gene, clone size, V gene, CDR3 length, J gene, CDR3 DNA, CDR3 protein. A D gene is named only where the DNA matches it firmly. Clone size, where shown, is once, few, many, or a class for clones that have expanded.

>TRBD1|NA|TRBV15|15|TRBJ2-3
TGTGCCAACACGCCGACAGGGGTCCGCACAGATACGCAGTATTTT
CANTPTGVRTDTQYF
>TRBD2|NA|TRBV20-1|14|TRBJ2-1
TGCAGTGCTCCGAGCGGGAGCTCCTACAATGAGCAGTTCTTC
CSAPSGSSYNEQFF
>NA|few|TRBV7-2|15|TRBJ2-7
TGTGCCAGTACTAGAGGGGGGAAAACGACCTACGAGCAGTACTTC
CASTRGGKTTYEQYF
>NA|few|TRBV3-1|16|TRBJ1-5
TGTGCCAGCAGCCAAGATTCGGGTCATAGCAATCAGCCCCAGCATTTT
CASSQDSGHSNQPQHF
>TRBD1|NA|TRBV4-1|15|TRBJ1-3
TGCGCCAGCAGCCAAGTCCACAGGGGGGGAAACACCATATATTTT
CASSQVHRGGNTIYF
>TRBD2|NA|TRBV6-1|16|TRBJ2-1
TGTGCCAGCAGCCGCGGGACTAGCGGGGGGGATAGCAGTTGGTTCTTC
CASSRGTSGGDSSWFF
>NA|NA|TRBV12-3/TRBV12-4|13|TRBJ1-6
TGTGCCAGCAGAATCCGGGGGAATTCACCCCTCCACTTT
CASRIRGNSPLHF
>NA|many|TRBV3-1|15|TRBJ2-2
TGTGCCAGCAGCCAAGGTGGGACCAACACCGGGGAGCTGTTTTTT
CASSQGGTNTGELFF
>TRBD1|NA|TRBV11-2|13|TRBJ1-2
TGTGCCAGCAGCTCAACAGGGGCCTATGGCTACACCTTC
CASSSTGAYGYTF
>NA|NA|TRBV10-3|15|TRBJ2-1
TGTGCCACGAAGGGTGGTAGCGCTAAGGGCAATGAGCAGTTCTTC
CATKGGSAKGNEQFF
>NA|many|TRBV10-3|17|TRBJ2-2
TGTGCCATCAGTGAGCTGGACGTCGGGGGTCACACCGGGGAGCTGTTTTTT
CAISELDVGGHTGELFF
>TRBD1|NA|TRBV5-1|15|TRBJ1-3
TGCGCCAGCAGCTTGGAGACAGGGTCTGGAAACACCATATATTTT
CASSLETGSGNTIYF
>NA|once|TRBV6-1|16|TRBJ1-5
TGTGCCAGCACTATAGTTAGTGCGAAGACCGGTCAGCCCCAGCATTTT
CASTIVSAKTGQPQHF
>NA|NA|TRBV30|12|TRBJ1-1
TGTGCCGTGGGTCTCCGGGGACATGAAGCTTTCTTT
CAVGLRGHEAFF
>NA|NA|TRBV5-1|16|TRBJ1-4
TGCGCCAGCAGCGGAAAGGGGGTTGCGACTAATGAAAAACTGTTTTTT
CASSGKGVATNEKLFF
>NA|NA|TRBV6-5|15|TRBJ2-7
TGTGCCAGCAGTTACGGGGGGTCGTTCTCCTACGAGCAGTACTTC
CASSYGGSFSYEQYF
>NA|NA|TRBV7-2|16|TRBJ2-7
TGTGCCAGCAGCTTACATGGGGGGCTCAGCTCCTACGAGCAGTACTTC
CASSLHGGLSSYEQYF
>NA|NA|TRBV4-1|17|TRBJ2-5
TGCGCCAGCAGCCAAGATTTCGGGATACACGGTCAAGAGACCCAGTACTTC
CASSQDFGIHGQETQYF
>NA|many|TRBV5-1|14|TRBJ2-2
TGCGCCAGCAGCTTGGTACAGACTACCGGGGAGCTGTTTTTT
CASSLVQTTGELFF
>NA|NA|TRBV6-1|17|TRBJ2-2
TGTGCCAGCAGGCGCGACCATACACAGTATAACACCGGGGAGCTGTTTTTT
CASRRDHTQYNTGELFF
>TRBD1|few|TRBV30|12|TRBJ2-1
TGTGCCTGGAACGACAGGGGGGATGAGCAGTTCTTC
CAWNDRGDEQFF
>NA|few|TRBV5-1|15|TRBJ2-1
TGCGCCAGCAGCTTGGTCCTGCGGCGAGGGGCGGAGCAGTTCTTC
CASSLVLRRGAEQFF
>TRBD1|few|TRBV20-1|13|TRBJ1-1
TGCAGTGCTCGACAGGGAGGAGGGTCGGAAGCTTTCTTT
CSARQGGGSEAFF
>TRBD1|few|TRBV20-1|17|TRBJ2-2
TGCAGTGCTAGACCCCATGGGTCAGGGGGCTTCACCGGGGAGCTGTTTTTT
CSARPHGSGGFTGELFF
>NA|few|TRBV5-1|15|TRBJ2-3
TGCGCCAGCAGCTTAATACAAGATAGCACAGATACGCAGTATTTT
CASSLIQDSTDTQYF
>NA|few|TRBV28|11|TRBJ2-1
TGTGCCAGCAGTTTAGTCGGGAAGCAGTTCTTC
CASSLVGKQFF
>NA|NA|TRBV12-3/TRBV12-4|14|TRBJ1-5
TGTGCCAGCACCCTCGGGCAAGGGGACCAGCCCCAGCATTTT
CASTLGQGDQPQHF
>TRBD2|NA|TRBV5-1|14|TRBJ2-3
TGCGCCAGCAGGGATAGCGGGTCCGCAGATACGCAGTATTTT
CASRDSGSADTQYF
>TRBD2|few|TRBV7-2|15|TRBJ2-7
TGTGCCAGCAGCTTATTAGGGACTAGCGGGACCGAGCAGTACTTC
CASSLLGTSGTEQYF
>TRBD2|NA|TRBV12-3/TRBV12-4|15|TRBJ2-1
TGTGCCAGCAGTAAATCTAGCGGGGGGTTAAATGAGCAGTTCTTC
CASSKSSGGLNEQFF
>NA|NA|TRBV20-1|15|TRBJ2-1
TGCAGTGCGAGGACGGGTCCATGGACCTACAATGAGCAGTTCTTC
CSARTGPWTYNEQFF
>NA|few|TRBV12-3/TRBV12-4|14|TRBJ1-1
TGTGCCAGCACCCCCTTGAGGGGGAACACTGAAGCTTTCTTT
CASTPLRGNTEAFF
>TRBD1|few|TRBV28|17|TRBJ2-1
TGTGCCAGCAGTTTATCGCTACTCCGGGACAGGGGGAATGAGCAGTTCTTC
CASSLSLLRDRGNEQFF
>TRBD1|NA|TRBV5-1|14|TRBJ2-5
TGCGCCAGCAGCTCCCCGGACAGGTGGGAGACCCAGTACTTC
CASSSPDRWETQYF
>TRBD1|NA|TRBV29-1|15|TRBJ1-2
TGCAGCGTGGCACCAACCGGGACAGTTAACTATGGCTACACCTTC
CSVAPTGTVNYGYTF
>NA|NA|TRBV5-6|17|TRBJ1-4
TGTGCCAGCAGCTCACTCCGTGCGAGAGCAACTAATGAAAAACTGTTTTTT
CASSSLRARATNEKLFF
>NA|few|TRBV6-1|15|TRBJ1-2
TGTGCCAGTCACCGCCGGGGCCTGTTTAACTATGGCTACACCTTC
CASHRRGLFNYGYTF
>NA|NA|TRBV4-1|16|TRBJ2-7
TGCGCCAGCAGCCAAACCAACCTGGACATTTCCTACGAGCAGTACTTC
CASSQTNLDISYEQYF
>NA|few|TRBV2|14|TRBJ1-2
TGTGCCAGCAGTGAATTCCGGGAGATCCATGGCTACACCTTC
CASSEFREIHGYTF
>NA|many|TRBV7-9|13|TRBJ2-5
TGTGCCAGCAGCTTACCGCTCCGGGAGACCCAGTACTTC
CASSLPLRETQYF
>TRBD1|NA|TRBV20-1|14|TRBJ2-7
TGCAGTGCTCACGACTACAGGGGGAGGTACGAGCAGTACTTC
CSAHDYRGRYEQYF
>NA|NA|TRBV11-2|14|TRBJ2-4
TGTGCCAGCAGCCCCAATCTGGCGGGGAATATTCAGTACTTC
CASSPNLAGNIQYF
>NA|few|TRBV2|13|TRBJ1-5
TGTGCCAGCAGTGTCGAGGGCACTCAGCCCCAGCATTTT
CASSVEGTQPQHF
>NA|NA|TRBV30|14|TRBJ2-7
TGTGCCTGGAGTCCCGAGCAGGTATCCTACGAGCAGTACTTC
CAWSPEQVSYEQYF
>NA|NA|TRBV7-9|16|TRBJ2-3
TGTGCCAGCAGCCAGGGGGGGACCCCTCGTGTGGATACGCAGTATTTT
CASSQGGTPRVDTQYF
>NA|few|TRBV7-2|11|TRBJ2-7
TGTGCCAGCAGCTTGCGGGACGAGCAGTACTTC
CASSLRDEQYF
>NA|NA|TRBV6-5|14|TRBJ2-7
TGTGCCAGCAGTTACGCGGTGAGCTCCTACGAGCAGTACTTC
CASSYAVSSYEQYF
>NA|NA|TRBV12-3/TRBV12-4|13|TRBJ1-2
TGTGCCAGCAGTTTCACCGGGGACCGTGGCTACACCTTC
CASSFTGDRGYTF
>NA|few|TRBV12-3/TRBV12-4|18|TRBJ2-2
TGTGCCAGCAGTTTAAACCGCATAGCGGCAGGGCTGACCGGGGAGCTGTTTTTT
CASSLNRIAAGLTGELFF
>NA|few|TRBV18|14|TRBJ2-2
TGTGCCAGCTCACCATTAGGACAGACCGGGGAGCTGTTTTTT
CASSPLGQTGELFF